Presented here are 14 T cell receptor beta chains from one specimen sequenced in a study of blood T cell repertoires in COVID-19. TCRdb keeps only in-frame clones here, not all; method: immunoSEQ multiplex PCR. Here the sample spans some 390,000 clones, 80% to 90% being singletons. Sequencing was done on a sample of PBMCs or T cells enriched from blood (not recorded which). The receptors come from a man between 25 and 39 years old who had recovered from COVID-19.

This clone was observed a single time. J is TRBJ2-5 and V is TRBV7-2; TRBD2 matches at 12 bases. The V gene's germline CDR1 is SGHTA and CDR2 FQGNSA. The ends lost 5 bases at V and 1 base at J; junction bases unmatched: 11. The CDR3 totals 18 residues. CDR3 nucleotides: TGTGCCAGCAGCACCCAGACACTAGCGGGAGGATTCCAAGAGACCCAGTACTTC. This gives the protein CASSTQTLAGGFQETQYF.

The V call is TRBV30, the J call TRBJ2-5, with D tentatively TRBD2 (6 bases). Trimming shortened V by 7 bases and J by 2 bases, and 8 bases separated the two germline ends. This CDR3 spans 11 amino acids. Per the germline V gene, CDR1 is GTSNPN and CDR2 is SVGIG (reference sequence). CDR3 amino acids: CASSEQETQYF. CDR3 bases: TGTGCCTCTAGCGAGCAAGAGACCCAGTACTTC. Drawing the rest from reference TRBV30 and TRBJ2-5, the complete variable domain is SQTIHQWPATLVQPVGSPLSLECTVEGTSNPNLYWYRQAAGRGLQLLFYSVGIGQISSEVPQNLSASRPQDRQFILSSKKLLLSDSGFYLCASSEQETQYFGPGTRLLVL.

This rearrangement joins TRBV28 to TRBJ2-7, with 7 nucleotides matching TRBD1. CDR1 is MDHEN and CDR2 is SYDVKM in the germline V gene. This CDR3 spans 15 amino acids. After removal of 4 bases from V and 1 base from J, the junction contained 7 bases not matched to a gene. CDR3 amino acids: CASSSGTDLSYEQYF. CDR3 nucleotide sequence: TGTGCCAGCAGTTCCGGGACAGACCTTTCCTACGAGCAGTACTTC.

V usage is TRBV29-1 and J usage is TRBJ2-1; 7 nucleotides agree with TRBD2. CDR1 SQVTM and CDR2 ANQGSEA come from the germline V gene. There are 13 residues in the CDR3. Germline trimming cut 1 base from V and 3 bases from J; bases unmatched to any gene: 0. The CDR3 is CSVEAGGYNEQFF. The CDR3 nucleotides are TGCAGCGTTGAAGCGGGAGGCTACAATGAGCAGTTCTTC.

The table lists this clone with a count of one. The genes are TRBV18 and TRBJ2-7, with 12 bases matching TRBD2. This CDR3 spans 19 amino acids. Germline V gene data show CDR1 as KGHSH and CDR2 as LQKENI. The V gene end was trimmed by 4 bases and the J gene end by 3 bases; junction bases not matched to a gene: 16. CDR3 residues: CASSLHVGLAGGPVYEQYF. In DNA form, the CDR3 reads TGTGCCAGCTCACTCCACGTCGGGCTAGCGGGAGGGCCGGTCTACGAGCAGTACTTC.

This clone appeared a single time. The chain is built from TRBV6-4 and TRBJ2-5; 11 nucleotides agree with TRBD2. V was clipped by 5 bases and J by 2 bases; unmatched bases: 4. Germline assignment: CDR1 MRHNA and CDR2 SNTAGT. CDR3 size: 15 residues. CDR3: CASSRLAGPQETQYF. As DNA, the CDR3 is TGTGCCAGCAGTAGACTAGCGGGGCCTCAAGAGACCCAGTACTTC.

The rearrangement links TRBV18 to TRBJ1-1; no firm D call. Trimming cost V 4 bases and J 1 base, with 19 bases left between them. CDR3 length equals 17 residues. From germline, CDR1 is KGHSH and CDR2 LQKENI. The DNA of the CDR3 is TGTGCCAGCTCACTAATGACATCGGCGGGCGGGAACACTGAAGCTTTCTTT. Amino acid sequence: CASSLMTSAGGNTEAFF.

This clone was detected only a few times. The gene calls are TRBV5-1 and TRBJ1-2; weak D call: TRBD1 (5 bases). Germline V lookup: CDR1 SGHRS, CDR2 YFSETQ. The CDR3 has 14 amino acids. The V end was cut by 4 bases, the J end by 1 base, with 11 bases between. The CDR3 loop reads CASSQAGGNYGYTF. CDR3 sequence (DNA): TGCGCCAGCAGCCAGGCCGGGGGTAACTATGGCTACACCTTC.

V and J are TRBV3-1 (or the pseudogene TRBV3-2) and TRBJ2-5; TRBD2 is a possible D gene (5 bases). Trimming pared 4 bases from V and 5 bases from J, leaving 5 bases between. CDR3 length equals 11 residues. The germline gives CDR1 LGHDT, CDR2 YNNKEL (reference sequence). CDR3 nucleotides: TGTGCCAGCAGCCCGGGGGAGACCCAGTACTTC. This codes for CASSPGETQYF.

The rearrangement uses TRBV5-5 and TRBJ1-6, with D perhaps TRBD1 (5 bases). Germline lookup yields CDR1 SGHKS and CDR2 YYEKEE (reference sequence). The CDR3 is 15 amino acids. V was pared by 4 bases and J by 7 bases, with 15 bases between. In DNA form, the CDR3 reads TGTGCCAGCAGCCCCCCCCAGGGTACCAATTCACCCCTCCACTTT. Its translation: CASSPPQGTNSPLHF.

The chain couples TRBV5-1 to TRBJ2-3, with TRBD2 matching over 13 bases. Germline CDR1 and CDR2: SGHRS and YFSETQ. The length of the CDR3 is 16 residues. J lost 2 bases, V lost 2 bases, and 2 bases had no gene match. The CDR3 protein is CASSLLAGGYTDTQYF. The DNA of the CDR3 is TGCGCCAGCAGCTTACTAGCGGGAGGGTACACAGATACGCAGTATTTT.

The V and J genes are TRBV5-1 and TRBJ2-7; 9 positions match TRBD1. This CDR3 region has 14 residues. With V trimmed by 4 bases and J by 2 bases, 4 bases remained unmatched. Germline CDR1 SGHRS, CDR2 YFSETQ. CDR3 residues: CASSRDRDTYEQYF. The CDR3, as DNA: TGCGCCAGCAGCCGGGACAGGGATACCTACGAGCAGTACTTC.

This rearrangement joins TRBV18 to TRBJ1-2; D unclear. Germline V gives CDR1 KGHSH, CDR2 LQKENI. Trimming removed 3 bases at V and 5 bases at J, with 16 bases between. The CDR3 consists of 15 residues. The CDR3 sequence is CASSPPWAVRYGYTF. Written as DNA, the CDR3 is TGTGCCAGCTCACCCCCTTGGGCCGTCCGTTATGGCTACACCTTC.

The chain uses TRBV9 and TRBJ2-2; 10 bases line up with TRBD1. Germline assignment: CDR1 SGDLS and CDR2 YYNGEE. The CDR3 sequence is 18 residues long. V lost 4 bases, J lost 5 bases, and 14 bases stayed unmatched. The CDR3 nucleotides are TGTGCCAGCAGCCCAACCGATTGGGGACAGGGGAATACCGGGGAGCTGTTTTTT. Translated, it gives CASSPTDWGQGNTGELFF. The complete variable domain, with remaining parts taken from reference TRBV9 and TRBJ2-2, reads DSGVTQTPKHLITATGQRVTLRCSPRSGDLSVYWYQQSLDQGLQFLIQYYNGEERAKGNILERFSAQQFPDLHSELNLSSLELGDSALYFCASSPTDWGQGNTGELFFGEGSRLTVL.